This is a list of T cell receptor beta chains from one sample in a study of neurological immune-mediated disorders. TCRdb re-called the 5' RACE reads with MiXCR, one entry per CDR3 protein. The repertoire consists of tens of thousands of distinct CDR3 sequences, with under 3.5% occurring once and the leading ten covering roughly 3.7%. Sequencing used PBMCs. These TCRs come from a middle-aged man with multiple sclerosis. Both conserved end residues are part of each CDR3. D genes are given only for firm matches. Some rows mark clone size as missing; the rest say once, few, many or name a class of expanded clone.

>few|TRBD1|TRBV12-3/TRBV12-4|TRBJ2-6
CASCKPGQISGANVLTF
TGTGCCAGCTGTAAACCGGGACAGATCTCTGGGGCCAACGTCCTGACTTTC
>NA|TRBD1|TRBV12-3/TRBV12-4|TRBJ2-5
CANSLGQGASETQYF
TGTGCCAACAGCCTGGGACAGGGTGCAAGTGAGACCCAGTACTTC
>many|NA|TRBV12-3/TRBV12-4|TRBJ1-1
CASSYTDTSNTEAFF
TGTGCCAGCAGCTATACGGACACTTCGAACACTGAAGCTTTCTTT
>many|NA|TRBV7-2|TRBJ2-5
CASSLPGYEETQYF
TGTGCCAGCAGCTTACCAGGGTATGAGGAGACCCAGTACTTC
>many|NA|TRBV6-5|TRBJ1-1
CASSSPGDTEAFF
TGTGCCAGCAGTTCCCCAGGGGACACTGAAGCTTTCTTT
>many|NA|TRBV20-1|TRBJ2-7
CSARSHSSYEQYF
TGCAGTGCTAGAAGCCACAGCTCCTACGAGCAGTACTTC
>many|TRBD1|TRBV6-1|TRBJ2-7
CASNPGGRYEQYF
TGTGCCAGCAATCCAGGGGGAAGATACGAGCAGTACTTC
>many|NA|TRBV20-1|TRBJ2-2
CSVSMGSGELFF
TGCAGTGTCTCCATGGGCTCCGGGGAGCTGTTTTTT
>many|TRBD2|TRBV20-1|TRBJ2-1
CSARTSGGRSSYNEQFF
TGCAGTGCTCGGACTAGCGGGGGCCGAAGCTCCTACAATGAGCAGTTCTTC
>many|NA|TRBV29-1|TRBJ2-1
CSVLRNYNEQFF
TGCAGCGTTCTTCGGAATTACAATGAGCAGTTCTTC
>many|NA|TRBV5-1|TRBJ1-3
CASSLDGGPSGNTIYF
TGCGCCAGCAGCTTGGACGGGGGCCCCTCTGGAAACACCATATATTTT
>few|TRBD1|TRBV6-1|TRBJ1-1
CASTSDRANTEAFF
TGTGCCAGCACATCAGACAGGGCGAACACTGAAGCTTTCTTT
>many|TRBD2|TRBV11-2|TRBJ2-3
CASSPGTSGGADTQYF
TGTGCCAGCAGCCCAGGGACTAGCGGGGGGGCGGATACGCAGTATTTT
>many|TRBD1|TRBV12-3/TRBV12-4|TRBJ1-2
CASSRQGAYYGYTF
TGTGCCAGCAGTCGTCAGGGGGCGTACTATGGCTACACCTTC
>many|TRBD2|TRBV5-1|TRBJ2-7
CASSFPAGDEQYF
TGCGCCAGCAGCTTCCCAGCGGGAGACGAGCAGTACTTC
>many|NA|TRBV24-1|TRBJ2-1
CATSAQTTRGVNEQFF
TGTGCCACCAGTGCCCAGACAACCAGGGGGGTAAATGAGCAGTTCTTC
>many|NA|TRBV7-2|TRBJ2-7
CASSSRVHTGTYEQYF
TGTGCCAGCAGCTCAAGGGTGCACACAGGGACCTACGAGCAGTACTTC
>few|NA|TRBV7-9|TRBJ1-1
CASSYEGTEAFF
TGTGCCAGCAGTTACGAGGGTACTGAAGCTTTCTTT
>many|TRBD2|TRBV12-3/TRBV12-4|TRBJ2-3
CASSGGTTVDTQYF
TGTGCCAGCAGCGGGGGGACCACGGTAGATACGCAGTATTTT
>NA|TRBD1|TRBV20-1|TRBJ1-1
CSARDPTGQNTEAFF
TGCAGTGCTAGAGATCCGACAGGGCAAAACACTGAAGCTTTCTTT
>many|TRBD1|TRBV10-3|TRBJ1-1
CAISGGEGQGGTEAFF
TGTGCCATCAGCGGAGGAGAGGGACAGGGCGGGACTGAAGCTTTCTTT
>many|NA|TRBV7-2|TRBJ1-5
CASSLLTKTQNF
TGTGCCAGCAGTCTCTTAACTAAGACCCAGAATTTT
>NA|TRBD1|TRBV19|TRBJ2-7
CASSIGQGGEQYF
TGTGCCAGTAGTATAGGACAGGGCGGCGAGCAGTACTTC
>many|NA|TRBV5-1|TRBJ2-5
CASSYGTQETQYF
TGCGCCAGCAGCTATGGGACCCAAGAGACCCAGTACTTC
>many|NA|TRBV29-1|TRBJ1-1
CSVEKGTGNTEAFF
TGCAGCGTTGAAAAAGGGACGGGGAACACTGAAGCTTTCTTT
>many|NA|TRBV25-1|TRBJ2-6
CASSEVGSGANVLTF
TGTGCCAGCAGTGAAGTCGGCTCTGGGGCCAACGTCCTGACTTTC
>many|TRBD1|TRBV6-2/TRBV6-3|TRBJ1-2
CATRGQGASYTF
TGTGCAACGCGGGGGCAGGGGGCAAGCTACACCTTC
>many|TRBD1|TRBV11-2|TRBJ2-7
CASSPGGPYEQYF
TGTGCCAGCAGCCCAGGGGGACCCTACGAGCAGTACTTC
>many|TRBD1|TRBV7-9|TRBJ1-1
CASSSKGTGGTEAFF
TGTGCCAGCAGCTCCAAGGGGACAGGGGGCACTGAAGCTTTCTTT
>many|NA|TRBV12-3/TRBV12-4|TRBJ2-7
CASSPNWTYSYEQYF
TGTGCCAGCAGTCCGAACTGGACATACTCCTACGAGCAGTACTTC
>NA|NA|TRBV6-1|TRBJ1-2
CVSSEVTGPTGYTF
TGTGTCAGCAGTGAAGTGACAGGTCCGACTGGCTACACCTTC
>many|TRBD1|TRBV20-1|TRBJ1-5
CSARPTGTENQPQHF
TGCAGTGCTAGACCCACTGGGACAGAAAATCAGCCCCAGCATTTT
>many|TRBD1|TRBV2|TRBJ2-6
CASSEWTGGLISGANVLTF
TGTGCCAGCAGTGAATGGACAGGGGGCCTTATCTCTGGGGCCAACGTCCTGACTTTC
>many|TRBD2|TRBV20-1|TRBJ2-1
CSARAPGLALNEQFF
TGCAGTGCTAGAGCTCCGGGACTAGCACTCAATGAGCAGTTCTTC
>many|NA|TRBV27|TRBJ2-7
CASRQTGTYEQYF
TGTGCCAGCAGACAGACAGGTACCTACGAGCAGTACTTC